The 14 T cell receptor beta chains below come from one sample, sequenced in a study of beta chain features in type 1 diabetes. The isolated RNA, all of it, was reverse transcribed, so expressed TCRB transcripts were what got sequenced. Profiling relied on immunoSEQ multiplex PCR, and the TCRdb table lists in-frame clones only, not all of them. The sample contains over 100,000 clones, 30% to 50% of which appear only once. The sample taken for sequencing was stem cell memory CD4+ T cells from blood. The receptors derive from a woman aged 18-35 years in good health.

The CDR3 sequence is CASSQASGVDEQYF. The DNA for the CDR3 is TGTGCCAGCAGCCAAGCCTCAGGGGTCGACGAGCAGTACTTC. J is TRBJ2-7 and V is TRBV7-9; a weak D match, TRBD1 (6 bases). Trimming took 5 bases from V and 5 from J, leaving 16 bases between them. Looked up from germline, CDR1 is SEHNR and CDR2 is FQNEAQ (reference sequence). The CDR3 spans 14 residues. The full variable domain, in which reference TRBV7-9 and TRBJ2-7 provide the parts outside the CDR3, is DTGVSQNPRHKITKRGQNVTFRCDPISEHNRLYWYRQTLGQGPEFLTYFQNEAQLEKSRLLSDRFSAERPKGSFSTLEIQRTEQGDSAMYLCASSQASGVDEQYFGPGTRLTVT.

This sequence joins TRBV4-2 and TRBJ2-1; the match to TRBD2 covers 12 bases. CDR3 size: 16 residues. In germline, CDR1 is LGHNA, CDR2 YNFKEQ. V trimming: 1 base; J trimming: 6 bases; junction bases outside the gene matches: 4. DNA of the CDR3: TGTGCCAGCAGCCAAGGGGCTAGCGGGAGGGTCAATGAGCAGTTCTTC. Translated, it gives CASSQGASGRVNEQFF.

The V and J genes are TRBV10-3 and TRBJ2-1; 8 bases are a match to TRBD1. Per the germline V gene, CDR1 is ENHRY and CDR2 is SYGVKD. The V segment lost 6 bases and the J segment 9 bases; nucleotides outside the gene matches: 4. The CDR3 is 12 amino acids. The CDR3 reads CAISRTGLEQFF. The CDR3 bases are TGTGCCATCAGCCGGACAGGGCTTGAGCAGTTCTTC.

The chain is built from TRBV18 and TRBJ1-1, with TRBD1 matching over 10 bases. After removal of 3 bases from V and 4 bases from J, the junction contained 8 bases not matched to a gene. Germline CDR1 KGHSH, CDR2 LQKENI. The CDR3 length is 16 residues. The CDR3 DNA sequence: TGTGCCAGCTCACCCATGGACAGGGGGACGGGCACTGAAGCTTTCTTT. Encoded protein: CASSPMDRGTGTEAFF.

This chain uses TRBV28 with TRBJ1-4; 9 nucleotides match TRBD1. Losses at the gene ends were 6 bases for V and 2 bases for J; bases not matched to a gene: 1. This CDR3 region has 14 residues. CDR1 is MDHEN, CDR2 SYDVKM, per germline. CDR3 residues: CASRGTGTNEKLFF. CDR3 nucleotides: TGTGCCAGCAGAGGGACAGGGACTAATGAAAAACTGTTTTTT.

This chain uses TRBV5-1 with TRBJ2-7; D not certain. Trimming left V 4 bases short and J 6 bases short, with 14 bases between. The CDR3 has 13 amino acids. Germline assignment: CDR1 SGHRS and CDR2 YFSETQ. The CDR3 DNA reads as TGCGCCAGCAGCGGAGAAATGAGGAGCGAGCAGTACTTC. It is translated as CASSGEMRSEQYF.

The V gene is TRBV27, the J gene TRBJ2-1; 9 bases line up with TRBD2. The CDR3 is made up of 19 amino acids. Trimming cost V 1 base and J 0 bases; bases outside gene matches: 10. The germline V gene encodes CDR1 MNHEY and CDR2 SMNVEV (reference sequence). The CDR3 DNA sequence: TGTGCCAGCAGTTTATTTGGTTTTAGCGGGAGTAACTCCTACAATGAGCAGTTCTTC. It specifies CASSLFGFSGSNSYNEQFF.

This clone was recorded a few times. This sequence joins TRBV29-1 and TRBJ2-3, with 11 nucleotides matching TRBD2. J was trimmed by 4 bases and V by 6 bases; bases with no gene match: 12. The germline CDR1 and CDR2 sequences are SQVTM and ANQGSEA. The CDR3 runs 16 residues. CDR3 coding DNA: TGCAGCGTAGTCAGACTAGCGGGAAGGGGCTCAGATACGCAGTATTTT. This gives the protein CSVVRLAGRGSDTQYF.

This clone was picked up a small number of times. The chain uses TRBV7-2 and TRBJ2-2; 9 bases match TRBD2. The CDR3 totals 15 residues. In germline, CDR1 is SGHTA, CDR2 FQGNSA. Trimming at V came to 5 bases and at J to 3 bases, leaving 4 bases not matched to a gene. The DNA of the CDR3 is TGTGCCAGCAGCGCTAGCGGGAAGGACACCGGGGAGCTGTTTTTT. Amino acid sequence: CASSASGKDTGELFF.

This chain uses TRBV10-3 with TRBJ1-1; TRBD1 agrees at 8 bases. Trimming removed 6 bases from V and 5 bases from J; junction bases left unmatched: 11. Germline V lookup: CDR1 ENHRY, CDR2 SYGVKD. The CDR3 covers 15 residues. DNA of the CDR3: TGTGCCATCAGCAGAACCCCAGGGGGCGAAACTGAAGCTTTCTTT. It translates to CAISRTPGGETEAFF.

A single count supports this clone. V is TRBV5-1 and J is TRBJ1-1, with 7 bases aligning to TRBD1. Germline values: CDR1 SGHRS, CDR2 YFSETQ. With V trimmed by 4 bases and J by 10 bases, 19 bases remained unmatched. There are 16 residues in the CDR3. CDR3 loop: CASSVGQDVSRVGAFF. As DNA, the CDR3 is TGCGCCAGCAGCGTTGGACAGGATGTCTCTCGTGTAGGAGCTTTCTTT. Using reference TRBV5-1 and TRBJ1-1 for the parts outside the CDR3, the full variable domain is KAGVTQTPRYLIKTRGQQVTLSCSPISGHRSVSWYQQTPGQGLQFLFEYFSETQRNKGNFPGRFSGRQFSNSRSEMNVSTLELGDSALYLCASSVGQDVSRVGAFFGQGTRLTVV.

The DNA of the CDR3 is TGTGCCAGTACCCTGGAGGGACTAGCGGGAGGGATCTCCTACGAGCAGTACTTC. Protein sequence: CASTLEGLAGGISYEQYF. The chain has TRBV19 and TRBJ2-7, with TRBD2 matching over 16 bases. This CDR3 spans 18 amino acids. With 7 bases clipped from V and 0 bases from J, the junction kept 9 bases outside the gene matches. Per the germline V gene, CDR1 is LNHDA and CDR2 is SQIVND (reference sequence).

This rearrangement joins TRBV5-1 to TRBJ2-5; D is possibly TRBD2 (5 bases). Per the germline V gene, CDR1 is SGHRS and CDR2 is YFSETQ. The germline V and J ends were trimmed by 4 bases and 4 bases, with 5 bases remaining between them. The CDR3 extends over 11 amino acids. For the CDR3, the DNA is TGCGCCAGCAGCGCGGGAGAGACCCAGTACTTC. Protein product: CASSAGETQYF.

This clone was seen only a few times. The chain employs TRBV6-5 and TRBJ1-1; D not certain. Germline V gene lookup returns CDR1 MNHEY and CDR2 SVGAGI. Deletions cut 5 bases from V and 5 bases from J, with 9 bases between. This CDR3 spans 12 amino acids. The CDR3, as DNA: TGTGCCAGCAGTCGGGGTCGAACTGAAGCTTTCTTT. Residues: CASSRGRTEAFF.